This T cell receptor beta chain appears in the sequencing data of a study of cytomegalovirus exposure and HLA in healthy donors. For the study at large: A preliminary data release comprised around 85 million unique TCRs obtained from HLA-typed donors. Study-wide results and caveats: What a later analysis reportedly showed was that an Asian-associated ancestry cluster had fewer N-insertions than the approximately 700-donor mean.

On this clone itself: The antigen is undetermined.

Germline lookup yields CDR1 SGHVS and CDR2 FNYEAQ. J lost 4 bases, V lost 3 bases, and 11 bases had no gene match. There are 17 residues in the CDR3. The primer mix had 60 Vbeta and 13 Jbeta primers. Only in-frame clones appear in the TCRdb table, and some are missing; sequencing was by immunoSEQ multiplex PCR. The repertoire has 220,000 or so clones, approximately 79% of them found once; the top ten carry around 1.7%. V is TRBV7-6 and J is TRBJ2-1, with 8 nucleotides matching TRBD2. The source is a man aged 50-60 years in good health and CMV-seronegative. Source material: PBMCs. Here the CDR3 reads CASSFPGGSGKYNEQFF. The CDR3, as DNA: TGTGCCAGCAGCTTCCCTGGCGGTAGCGGGAAATACAATGAGCAGTTCTTC.